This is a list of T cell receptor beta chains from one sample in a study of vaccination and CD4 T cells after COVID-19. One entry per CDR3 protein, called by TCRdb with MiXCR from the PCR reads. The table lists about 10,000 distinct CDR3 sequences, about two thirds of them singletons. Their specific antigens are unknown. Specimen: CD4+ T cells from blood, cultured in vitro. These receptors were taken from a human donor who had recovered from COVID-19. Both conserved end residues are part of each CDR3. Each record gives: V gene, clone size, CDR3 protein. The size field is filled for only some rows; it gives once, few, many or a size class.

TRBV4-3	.	CASSPWTSGTDTQYF
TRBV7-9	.	CASSLSGLMNTEAFF
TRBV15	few	CATSRPGRLYEQYF
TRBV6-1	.	CASSEARWAPGEQYF
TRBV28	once	CASSTSVGDTQYF
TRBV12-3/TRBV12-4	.	CASRTLADTQYF
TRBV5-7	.	CASSLPPDRLYWGYTF
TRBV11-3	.	CASSLAGQGGGEQYF
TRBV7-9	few	CASSLASSYNSPLHF
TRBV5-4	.	CASSLKGRMNTEAFF
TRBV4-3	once	CASSQEATGGPSAAWWNEQFF
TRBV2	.	CASTQQGNTEAFF
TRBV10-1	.	CASSESVAKNIQYF
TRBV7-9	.	CASSPTPGTPGTYEQYF
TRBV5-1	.	CASSLGQNNYGYTF
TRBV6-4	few	CASSDSSGSYNEQFF
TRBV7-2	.	CASSLGRAGTNTGELFF
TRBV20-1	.	CSAHDDSPDTEAFF
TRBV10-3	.	CAISDPLGLPGGGTDTQYF
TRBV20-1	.	CSARGSSSYNSPLHF
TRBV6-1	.	CASKPRGDRPLGYTF
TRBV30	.	CAWSVSRGNQPQHF
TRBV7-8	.	CASSLRRVRRPNEKLFF
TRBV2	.	CASSEGNRGGNQPQHF
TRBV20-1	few	CSASSWGPNTEAFF
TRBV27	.	CASSFTSGRAKDTQYF
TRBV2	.	CASSGLAARTDTQYF
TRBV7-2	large	CASSLSLGETQYF
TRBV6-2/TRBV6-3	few	CASSYWGAGNTIYF
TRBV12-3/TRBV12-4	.	CASSLGAGQANSPLHF
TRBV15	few	CASTDYLQETQYF
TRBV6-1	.	CASRSGLATGELFF
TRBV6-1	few	CASSEYRVPGMAYEQYF
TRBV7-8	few	CASTIRGGRSYNEQFF
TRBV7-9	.	CASSLEGISYNEQFF
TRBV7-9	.	CASSLYTSYAGELFF
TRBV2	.	CASSVLSSYNSPLHF
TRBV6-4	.	CASSVEGGNQPQHF
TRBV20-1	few	CSARDGTSGGETQYF
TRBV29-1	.	CSVEEPGLAGSTDTQYF
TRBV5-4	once	CASSFPGARNSPLHF